This T cell receptor beta chain was identified during a study of blood T cell repertoires in COVID-19. Looking at the study overall: The study drew acute and convalescent COVID-19 samples from the United States, Italy and Spain. PBMCs, B-cell-depleted T cells, or T cells were the source of the cDNA or gDNA that made up the material.

The CDR3 consists of 14 residues. Trimming took 1 base from V and 4 from J; bases not matched to a gene: 4. Germline V gene sequence: CDR1 SGHDT, CDR2 YYEEEE. Authors' analysis steps: Cell counts per sample came from amplifying reference gene primers. TCRdb's table, derived via immunoSEQ multiplex PCR, lists solely in-frame clones and lacks some. V and J calls and clone size are those listed in that table; D and trimming were worked out from the DNA. In the table there are a few hundred thousand clones, approximately 80% of which are singletons. This TCR was recovered from a man aged 25 to 40 with active or convalescent COVID-19. The genes are TRBV5-6 and TRBJ2-5; 7 bases map to TRBD2. Sequenced input: peripheral blood. The CDR3 protein is CASSLSASGETQYF. Here the CDR3 DNA reads TGTGCCAGCAGCTTGTCGGCTAGCGGAGAGACCCAGTACTTC.